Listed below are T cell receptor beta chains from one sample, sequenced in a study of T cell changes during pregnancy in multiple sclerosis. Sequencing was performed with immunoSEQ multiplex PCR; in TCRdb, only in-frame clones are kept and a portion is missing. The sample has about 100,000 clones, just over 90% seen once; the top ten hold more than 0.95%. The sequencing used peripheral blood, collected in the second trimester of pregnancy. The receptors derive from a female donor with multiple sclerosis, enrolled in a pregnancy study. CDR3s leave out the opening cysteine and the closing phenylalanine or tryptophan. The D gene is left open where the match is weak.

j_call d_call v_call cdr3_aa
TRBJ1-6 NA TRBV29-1 SVSQEGGTPLH
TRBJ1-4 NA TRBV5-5 ASSSETGATNEKLF
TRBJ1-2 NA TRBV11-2 ASSLGGSGGYT
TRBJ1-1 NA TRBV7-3 ASSLYPGSNTEAF
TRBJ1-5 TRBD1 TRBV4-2 ASSSTDEGAGQPQH
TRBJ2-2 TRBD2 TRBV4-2 ASSLSGSRTGELF
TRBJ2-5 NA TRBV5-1 ASSPKRGQVLAGGETQY
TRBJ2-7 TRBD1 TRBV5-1 ASSLGDRVSYEQY
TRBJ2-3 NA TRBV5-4 ASSLGPGTDTQY
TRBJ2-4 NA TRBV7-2 ASSPDPGLNIQY
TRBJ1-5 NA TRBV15 ATSRGGGRPQH
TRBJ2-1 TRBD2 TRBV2 ASKKLLAGDHQF
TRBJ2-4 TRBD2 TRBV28 ASSSPAGGINIQY
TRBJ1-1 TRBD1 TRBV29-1 SVEESQTGNMNTEAF
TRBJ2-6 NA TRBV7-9 ASSLIRAGANVLT
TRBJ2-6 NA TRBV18 ASSPFDRQIRSGANVLT
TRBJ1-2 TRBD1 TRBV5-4 ASSFGPGTAYGYT
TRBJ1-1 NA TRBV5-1 ASSPPGTEAF
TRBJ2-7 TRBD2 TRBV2 ASSEPSGRVQQY
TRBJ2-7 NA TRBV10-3 AISNRQEGEQY
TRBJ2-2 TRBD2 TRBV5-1 ATSTSGDARTGELF
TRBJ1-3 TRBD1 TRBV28 ASRTNGDRGGGNTIY
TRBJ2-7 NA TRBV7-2 ASGGFHEQY
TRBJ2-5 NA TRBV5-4 ASSLGAFQETQY
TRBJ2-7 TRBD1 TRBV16 ASSQGGQGAYEQY
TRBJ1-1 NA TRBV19 ATLSRVAEAF
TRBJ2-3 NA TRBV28 ASSLVAPTDTQY
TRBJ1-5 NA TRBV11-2 ASSLGQSFNQPQH
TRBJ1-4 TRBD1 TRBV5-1 ASSADRVGEKLF
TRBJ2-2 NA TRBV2 ASSGGGELF
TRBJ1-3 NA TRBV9 ASSVTAGSGNTIY
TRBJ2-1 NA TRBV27 ATSARVRNNEQF
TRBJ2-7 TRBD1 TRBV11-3 ASSLTARDSSYEQY
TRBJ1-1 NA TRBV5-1 ASSQQGGWTEAF
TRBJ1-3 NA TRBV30 AWSVAGAEGNTIY
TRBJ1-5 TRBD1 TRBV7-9 ASSTGQGNQPQH
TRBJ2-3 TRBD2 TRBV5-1 ASSFGLAGTDTQY
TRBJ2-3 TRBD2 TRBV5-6 ASSLAGSGGSTDTQY
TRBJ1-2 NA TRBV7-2 ASSLEGPPYYGYT
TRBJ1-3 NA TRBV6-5 ASMGRGVEGNTIY